The clone carrying this TCR beta chain is judged medium-sized. What it binds is not known. Regarding the study as a whole: Greatest tumor Treg TCR overlap was with tumor naive CD4+ cells. The TCR gene usage of tumor memory CD4+ T cells clustered together with blood and lymph node memory CD4+ cells and with lymph node naive CD4+ cells.

Naive CD4+ cells had CD25+ Tregs removed. Amplification of TRBV12-4/TRBJ1-2 clonotypes used adaptor-ligated barcode primers. TCRdb re-analysed the multiplex PCR reads in MiXCR, keeping a single row per CDR3 protein. The sample yields roughly 1,000 distinct CDR3 sequences, about 6% seen once. This CDR3 spans 13 amino acids. Trimming shortened V by 11 bases and J by 7 bases, and 20 bases separated the two germline ends. What was sequenced was tumor-infiltrating naive CD4+ T cells sorted from the breast tumor. Subset reported: naive CD4+ T cells, CD4+CD45RA+CD25-. The receptor was derived from a female donor with breast cancer. The chain has TRBV12-3 or TRBV12-4 and TRBJ1-2; D not certain. CDR3 in DNA: TGTGCCGTAGTGGGAGCGGCTTATCTTGGCTACACCTTC. Its translation is CAVVGAAYLGYTF.